The rows below give T cell receptor beta chains drawn from one sample of a study of T cell responses to AZD1222 COVID-19 vaccine. Sequencing used immunoSEQ multiplex PCR; TCRdb keeps in-frame clones, though not all of them. In the table there are tens of thousands of clones, 85% to 90% of which are singletons. Sequenced material: peripheral blood, taken on day 0 of MenACWY control vaccination. These receptors were taken from an adult in good health. Both conserved end residues are part of each CDR3. A D gene is named only where the DNA matches it firmly. Clone size appears in some rows only: once, few, many, or a class for an expanded clone.

J gene | D gene | V gene | clone size | CDR3 protein | CDR3 DNA
TRBJ2-1 | TRBD2 | TRBV5-1 | . | CASSEDLTSGSYNEQFF | TGCGCCAGCAGCGAGGACCTTACTAGCGGCTCCTACAATGAGCAGTTCTTC
TRBJ1-5 | . | TRBV27 | . | CASSPGTSRNQPQHF | TGTGCCAGCAGTCCCGGGACCTCCCGGAATCAGCCCCAGCATTTT
TRBJ2-7 | . | TRBV24-1 | few | CATSVSPEQYF | TGTGCCACCAGTGTCTCCCCCGAGCAGTACTTC
TRBJ1-2 | TRBD1 | TRBV28 | . | CASSPGGYYGYTF | TGTGCCAGCAGCCCAGGGGGCTACTATGGCTACACCTTC
TRBJ1-6 | TRBD1 | TRBV27 | . | CASSVGTGGNSPLHF | TGTGCCAGCAGTGTCGGGACAGGGGGCAATTCACCCCTCCACTTT
TRBJ2-1 | . | TRBV7-9 | . | CASSFARERLRERNEQFF | TGTGCCAGCAGCTTCGCACGCGAAAGATTAAGGGAGAGGAATGAGCAGTTCTTC
TRBJ1-1 | . | TRBV29-1 | once | CSVVTGSMNTEAFF | TGCAGCGTTGTAACAGGGAGTATGAACACTGAAGCTTTCTTT
TRBJ1-6 | . | TRBV28 | . | CASRNLGGSNSPLHF | TGTGCCAGCAGGAATCTCGGGGGGTCCAATTCACCCCTCCACTTT
TRBJ2-5 | . | TRBV10-3 | . | CAISDSDRQETQYF | TGTGCCATCAGTGACTCCGACAGACAAGAGACCCAGTACTTC
TRBJ1-1 | . | TRBV7-9 | once | CASSPLFGLVNTEAFF | TGTGCCAGCAGCCCCTTATTTGGACTTGTAAACACTGAAGCTTTCTTT
TRBJ1-6 | . | TRBV19 | . | CASSEMNSPLHF | TGTGCCAGTAGCGAGATGAATTCACCCCTCCACTTT
TRBJ1-2 | TRBD1 | TRBV27 | few | CASSLSGTGNSYTF | TGTGCCAGCAGTTTATCCGGGACAGGGAACAGCTACACCTTC
TRBJ2-3 | TRBD1 | TRBV30 | . | CAWGAGGVGGDTQYF | TGTGCCTGGGGCGCAGGGGGCGTTGGGGGAGATACGCAGTATTTT
TRBJ2-7 | TRBD1 | TRBV7-3 | . | CASSFISAGGSYEQYF | TGTGCCAGCAGCTTTATTTCGGCAGGGGGATCTTACGAGCAGTACTTC
TRBJ2-5 | . | TRBV3-1/TRBV3-2 | . | CASSQIKETQYF | TGTGCCAGCAGCCAGATTAAAGAGACCCAGTACTTC
TRBJ1-1 | TRBD1 | TRBV7-2 | . | CASSDRQGATSEAFF | TGTGCCAGCAGCGACCGACAGGGGGCAACATCTGAAGCTTTCTTT
TRBJ1-2 | TRBD1 | TRBV11-3 | . | CASSLVGTGYGDGYTF | TGTGCCAGCAGCTTAGTCGGGACAGGATATGGAGATGGCTACACCTTC
TRBJ2-7 | TRBD1 | TRBV2 | . | CATRDRVPYEQYF | TGTGCCACCCGGGACAGGGTACCTTACGAGCAGTACTTC
TRBJ2-7 | . | TRBV10-3 | . | CAISDLGVYEQYF | TGTGCCATCAGTGATCTGGGGGTCTACGAGCAGTACTTC
TRBJ2-1 | TRBD2 | TRBV19 | once | CASSSSSGGSYNEQFF | TGTGCCAGTAGTTCCTCTAGCGGGGGCTCCTACAATGAGCAGTTCTTC
TRBJ2-5 | . | TRBV5-1 | . | CASIPGPGNEQTQYF | TGCGCCAGCATCCCGGGACCTGGAAACGAACAGACCCAGTACTTC
TRBJ1-2 | . | TRBV5-4 | . | CASSLQGSNYGYTF | TGTGCCAGCAGCTTGCAGGGGAGTAACTATGGCTACACCTTC
TRBJ2-2 | TRBD2 | TRBV18 | . | CASSGALAVNTGELFF | TGTGCCAGCTCCGGAGCCCTAGCGGTAAACACCGGGGAGCTGTTTTTT
TRBJ1-2 | . | TRBV29-1 | . | CSVVQGSYGYTF | TGCAGCGTCGTACAAGGGTCCTATGGCTACACCTTC
TRBJ2-1 | TRBD1 | TRBV5-4 | . | CASTAWTGDNEQFF | TGTGCCAGCACCGCGTGGACAGGGGATAATGAGCAGTTCTTC
TRBJ2-5 | . | TRBV5-6 | . | CASSFWTVRGAQYF | TGTGCCAGCAGCTTCTGGACAGTTCGAGGGGCCCAGTACTTC
TRBJ2-1 | . | TRBV7-2 | . | CASSLDHGGRNEQFF | TGTGCCAGCAGCTTAGATCATGGGGGGCGGAATGAGCAGTTCTTC
TRBJ1-3 | . | TRBV20-1 | . | CSARDPNTIYF | TGCAGTGCTAGAGATCCAAACACCATATATTTT
TRBJ2-1 | . | TRBV9 | . | CASSIRTGTQNEQFF | TGTGCCAGCAGCATCCGGACCGGGACCCAGAATGAGCAGTTCTTC
TRBJ1-2 | . | TRBV28 | . | CASSLFGGGTPRGGYTF | TGTGCCAGCAGTTTATTTGGGGGGGGGACACCCAGGGGTGGCTACACCTTC
TRBJ2-7 | . | TRBV9 | . | CASSPGTFSTSSYEQYF | TGTGCCAGCAGCCCCGGGACTTTTTCAACAAGCTCCTACGAGCAGTACTTC
TRBJ2-1 | TRBD2 | TRBV3-1/TRBV3-2 | . | CASSRGTSGGGYNEQFF | TGTGCCAGCAGCCGAGGGACTAGCGGGGGAGGTTACAATGAGCAGTTCTTC
TRBJ1-3 | . | TRBV3-1/TRBV3-2 | . | CASSQEYQAAGNTIYF | TGTGCCAGCAGCCAAGAATATCAGGCGGCTGGAAACACCATATATTTT
TRBJ2-3 | . | TRBV7-2 | once | CASLWGRGPTDTQYF | TGTGCCAGCCTATGGGGGCGGGGTCCCACAGATACGCAGTATTTT
TRBJ1-1 | TRBD1 | TRBV5-1 | . | CASRLTGGTEAFF | TGCGCCAGCAGATTGACAGGGGGGACTGAAGCTTTCTTT
TRBJ1-2 | . | TRBV30 | . | CAWFSGPLYGYTF | TGTGCCTGGTTTTCCGGGCCACTCTATGGCTACACCTTC
TRBJ2-3 | . | TRBV12-5 | . | CASGNLYTDTQYF | TGTGCTAGTGGAAACCTTTACACAGATACGCAGTATTTT
TRBJ1-2 | . | TRBV11-3 | . | CASSLDGGYGYTF | TGTGCCAGCAGCTTAGACGGCGGGTATGGCTACACCTTC
TRBJ1-1 | . | TRBV28 | . | CASSLLSTEAFF | TGTGCCAGCAGTTTATTAAGCACTGAAGCTTTCTTT
TRBJ1-2 | . | TRBV29-1 | . | CSVAGQNYGYTF | TGCAGCGTTGCGGGCCAGAACTATGGCTACACCTTC
TRBJ2-7 | TRBD1 | TRBV7-9 | . | CASSPGQGARQYF | TGTGCCAGCAGCCCGGGACAGGGGGCAAGGCAGTACTTC
TRBJ2-7 | TRBD1 | TRBV4-1 | . | CASSQAGTGGYEQYF | TGCGCCAGCAGCCAGGCCGGGACAGGGGGCTACGAGCAGTACTTC
TRBJ1-2 | TRBD1 | TRBV11-3 | . | CASSRTDRGYTF | TGTGCCAGCAGCCGCACGGACAGGGGCTACACCTTC
TRBJ2-2 | TRBD2 | TRBV5-1 | . | CASSRSGESTGELFF | TGCGCCAGCAGCCGTAGCGGGGAAAGCACCGGGGAGCTGTTTTTT
TRBJ1-4 | TRBD1 | TRBV7-8 | . | CASSLATGVGEKLFF | TGTGCCAGCAGCTTAGCGACAGGGGTTGGGGAAAAACTGTTTTTT
TRBJ2-4 | . | TRBV15 | . | CATSSRGGSSIQYF | TGTGCCACCAGCAGCAGGGGAGGGAGTAGCATTCAGTACTTC